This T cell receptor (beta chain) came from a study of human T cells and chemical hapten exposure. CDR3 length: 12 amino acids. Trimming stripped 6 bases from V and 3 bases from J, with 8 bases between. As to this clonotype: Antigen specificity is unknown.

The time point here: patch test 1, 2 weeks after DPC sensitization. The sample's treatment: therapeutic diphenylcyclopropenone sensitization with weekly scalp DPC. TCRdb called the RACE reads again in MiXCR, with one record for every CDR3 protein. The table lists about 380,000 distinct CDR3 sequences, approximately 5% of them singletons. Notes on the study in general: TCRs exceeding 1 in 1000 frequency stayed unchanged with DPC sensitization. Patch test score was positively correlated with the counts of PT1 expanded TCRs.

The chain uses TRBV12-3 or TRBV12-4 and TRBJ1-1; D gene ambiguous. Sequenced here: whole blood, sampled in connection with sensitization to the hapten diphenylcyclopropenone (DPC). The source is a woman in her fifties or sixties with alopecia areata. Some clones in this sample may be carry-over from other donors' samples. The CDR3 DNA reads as TGTGCCAGCAGCCTGCCAGACACTGAAGCTTTCTTT. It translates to CASSLPDTEAFF.